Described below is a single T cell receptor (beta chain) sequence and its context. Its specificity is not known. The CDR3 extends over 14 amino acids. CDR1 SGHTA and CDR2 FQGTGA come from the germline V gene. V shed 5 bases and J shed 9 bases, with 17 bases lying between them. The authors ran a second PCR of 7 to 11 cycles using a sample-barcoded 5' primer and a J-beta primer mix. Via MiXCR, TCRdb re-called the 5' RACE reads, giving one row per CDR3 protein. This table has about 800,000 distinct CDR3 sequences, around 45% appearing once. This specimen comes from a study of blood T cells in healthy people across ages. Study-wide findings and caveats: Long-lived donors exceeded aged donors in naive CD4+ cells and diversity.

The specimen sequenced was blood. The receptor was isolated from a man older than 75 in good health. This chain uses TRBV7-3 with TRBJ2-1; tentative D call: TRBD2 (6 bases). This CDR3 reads CASSPRGITGEQFF. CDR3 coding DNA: TGTGCCAGCAGCCCTCGGGGGATTACGGGTGAGCAGTTCTTC.